This TCR beta chain appears in the sequencing data of a study of shared clonotypes between healthy human individuals. Background on the study: Ranging from 18 to 49 in age, donors were two women and three men. General study findings and limits: Clonotypes that were shared across a handful of donors made up roughly 5% of naive CD4 clonotypes. Despite large depth, rarefaction showed incomplete sorted-subset sequencing.

The V gene's germline CDR1 is SGHAT and CDR2 FQNNGV. CDR3 length equals 14 residues. The V gene lost 5 bases and the J gene lost 3 bases, with 14 bases spanning the gap. To note about this clone: Its antigen is still unknown.

The table came from immunoSEQ multiplex PCR; TCRdb's copy has only in-frame clones and leaves some out. The table shows some 2.3 million clones, with approximately 93% occurring only once. The chain is built from TRBV11-2 and TRBJ2-7; tentatively, D is TRBD2 (6 bases). Specimen: naive CD4+ T cells from PBMCs. Subset: CD45RA+ positively selected. The receptor was derived from a man in his late teens or twenties in good health. Some clones in this sample may be carry-over from other donors' samples. This CDR3 reads CASSPTGLSYEQYF. The CDR3 region has the DNA TGTGCCAGCAGCCCTACAGGACTAAGCTACGAGCAGTACTTC. The full variable domain, rest sourced from reference TRBV11-2 and TRBJ2-7, is EAGVAQSPRYKIIEKRQSVAFWCNPISGHATLYWYQQILGQGPKLLIQFQNNGVVDDSQLPKDRFSAERLKGVDSTLKIQPAKLEDSAVYLCASSPTGLSYEQYFGPGTRLTVT.